These T cell receptor beta chains were read from a single sample in a study of T-cell memory formation after mild COVID-19. Each CDR3 protein is one row after TCRdb ran MiXCR on the 5' RACE reads. The sample records around 130,000 distinct CDR3 sequences, about a sixth being singletons. The source material was PBMCs or a T cell subset sorted from them (not recorded which). Receptors were obtained from a young man who had mild COVID-19 (a few samples of this study predate the infection). Cell type and time point are not known. Both conserved end residues are part of each CDR3. Fields, in order: clone size, J gene, D gene, V gene, CDR3 protein, CDR3 DNA. A D gene is named only where the DNA matches it firmly. The size of a clone is reported for some rows only, either as once, few or many, or as a class for expanded clones.

NA | TRBJ2-2 | TRBD2 | TRBV6-2/TRBV6-3 | CATSHGGAGGTGELFF | TGTGCCACCTCTCACGGGGGGGCCGGCGGCACCGGGGAGCTGTTCTTT
few | TRBJ2-7 | TRBD1 | TRBV20-1 | CSAHDRDHYEQYF | TGCAGTGCCCATGACAGGGACCACTACGAGCAGTACTTC
many | TRBJ2-5 | TRBD1 | TRBV4-2 | CASSLGGQGAQETQYF | TGTGCCAGCAGCTTAGGAGGACAGGGGGCGCAAGAGACCCAGTACTTC
few | TRBJ2-3 | TRBD2 | TRBV7-9 | CASTTSATTDTQYF | TGTGCCAGCACGACTAGCGCAACCACAGATACGCAGTATTTT
many | TRBJ2-5 | NA | TRBV12-3/TRBV12-4 | CASSKWDEETQYF | TGTGCCAGCAGCAAATGGGACGAAGAGACCCAGTACTTC
NA | TRBJ1-5 | NA | TRBV5-8 | CASSLAPHQPQHF | TGTGCCAGCAGCTTGGCCCCCCATCAGCCCCAGCATTTT
NA | TRBJ2-3 | NA | TRBV20-1 | CSASPQGTDTQYF | TGCAGTGCTAGTCCCCAGGGAACAGATACGCAGTATTTT
many | TRBJ2-7 | NA | TRBV12-3/TRBV12-4 | CASSFSSHTSYEQYF | TGTGCCAGCAGTTTTTCCAGCCACACATCCTACGAGCAGTACTTC
once | TRBJ2-2 | NA | TRBV7-8 | CASSPLTGYDTGELFF | TGTGCCAGCAGCCCCCTCACAGGGTATGACACCGGGGAGCTGTTTTTT
NA | TRBJ2-7 | TRBD1 | TRBV5-1 | CASSDGQGSEQYF | TGCGCCAGCAGTGACGGACAGGGGAGCGAGCAGTACTTC
few | TRBJ1-2 | TRBD1 | TRBV12-3/TRBV12-4 | CASRPTGGGFGYTF | TGTGCCAGCAGACCTACAGGGGGCGGATTCGGCTACACCTTC
few | TRBJ2-7 | NA | TRBV7-9 | CASSLGASVTYEQYF | TGTGCCAGCAGCTTAGGGGCTAGCGTCACCTACGAGCAGTACTTC
few | TRBJ2-6 | TRBD1 | TRBV6-6 | CASNGQGASGANVLTF | TGTGCCAGCAACGGGCAGGGGGCCTCTGGGGCCAACGTCCTGACTTTC
few | TRBJ1-6 | NA | TRBV4-3 | CASSQVGGGLSPLHF | TGCGCCAGCAGCCAAGTCGGGGGTGGATTATCACCCCTCCACTTT
NA | TRBJ2-1 | TRBD1 | TRBV7-2 | CASSLGTGDLQFF | TGTGCCAGCAGCTTAGGGACAGGGGATCTCCAGTTCTTC
few | TRBJ2-2 | NA | TRBV12-3/TRBV12-4 | CGSSPSWVYTGELFF | TGTGGCAGCAGTCCCTCGTGGGTGTACACCGGGGAGCTGTTTTTT
many | TRBJ2-4 | TRBD1 | TRBV7-9 | CASSFGQGDPIAKNIQYF | TGTGCCAGCAGCTTCGGACAGGGGGACCCAATAGCCAAAAACATTCAGTACTTC
NA | TRBJ1-6 | TRBD1 | TRBV5-1 | CASSLQGFNSPLHF | TGCGCCAGCAGCTTACAGGGGTTTAATTCACCCCTCCACTTT
NA | TRBJ2-7 | TRBD2 | TRBV20-1 | CSASTSGGVEQYF | TGCAGTGCTAGTACTAGCGGGGGCGTCGAGCAGTACTTC
few | TRBJ2-1 | NA | TRBV9 | CASSGNRNEQFF | TGTGCCAGCAGCGGTAACAGGAATGAGCAGTTCTTC
NA | TRBJ1-2 | TRBD1 | TRBV18 | CASSPPSGQVNSNGYTF | TGTGCCAGCTCACCACCGTCGGGACAGGTTAACTCGAATGGCTACACCTTC
many | TRBJ2-5 | NA | TRBV12-3/TRBV12-4 | CASSLSSGSQETQYF | TGTGCCAGCAGCCTGTCATCCGGGTCCCAAGAGACCCAGTACTTC
NA | TRBJ1-1 | TRBD1 | TRBV6-5 | CASSDRAGTEAFF | TGTGCCAGCAGCGACAGGGCGGGGACTGAAGCTTTCTTT
few | TRBJ2-1 | NA | TRBV12-3/TRBV12-4 | CASSPGAGREQFF | TGTGCCAGCAGCCCTGGGGCGGGACGTGAGCAGTTCTTC
NA | TRBJ2-3 | NA | TRBV5-1 | CASSSGGLSDTQYF | TGCGCCAGCAGCTCCGGGGGACTCTCAGATACGCAGTATTTT
NA | TRBJ2-3 | NA | TRBV7-7 | CASSLFQGSMDTQYF | TGTGCCAGCAGCTTATTTCAGGGGAGTATGGATACGCAGTATTTT
NA | TRBJ2-4 | NA | TRBV7-6 | CASSPRAAGYAKNIQYF | TGTGCCAGCAGCCCCCGAGCGGCAGGGTATGCCAAAAACATTCAGTACTTC
many | TRBJ2-3 | TRBD2 | TRBV5-1 | CASSLASGSTDTQYF | TGCGCCAGCAGCTTGGCTAGCGGCAGCACAGATACGCAGTATTTT
NA | TRBJ2-5 | TRBD2 | TRBV12-3/TRBV12-4 | CASRPGLAGGLETQYF | TGTGCCAGCAGGCCTGGACTAGCGGGGGGTCTAGAGACCCAGTACTTC
NA | TRBJ1-1 | TRBD1 | TRBV12-3/TRBV12-4 | CASSPRDRGAEAFF | TGTGCCAGCAGTCCCCGGGACAGGGGCGCTGAAGCTTTCTTT
NA | TRBJ2-7 | TRBD1 | TRBV20-1 | CSARGDRASYEQYF | TGCAGTGCTAGGGGGGACAGGGCCTCCTACGAGCAGTACTTC
many | TRBJ2-3 | NA | TRBV6-5 | CASISPGATDTQYF | TGTGCCAGCATCTCTCCGGGGGCCACAGATACGCAGTATTTT
NA | TRBJ1-1 | TRBD1 | TRBV6-2/TRBV6-3 | CASSQTGGNTEAFF | TGTGCCAGCAGTCAAACAGGGGGGAACACTGAAGCTTTCTTT
NA | TRBJ1-2 | TRBD1 | TRBV29-1 | CSVGGGSDSYTF | TGCAGCGTTGGAGGGGGCTCTGATAGCTACACCTTC
NA | TRBJ2-4 | NA | TRBV29-1 | CSVDHLAKNIQYF | TGCAGCGTTGACCACTTAGCCAAAAACATTCAGTACTTC
NA | TRBJ2-5 | NA | TRBV5-1 | CASSATSPGPETQYF | TGCGCCAGCAGCGCCACCTCCCCGGGACCAGAGACCCAGTACTTC
NA | TRBJ2-3 | NA | TRBV7-3 | CASSPDRTRTDTQYF | TGTGCCAGCAGCCCCGACAGGACACGCACAGATACGCAGTATTTT
few | TRBJ1-1 | NA | TRBV7-9 | CASSPVGADTEAFF | TGTGCCAGCAGCCCCGTGGGGGCGGACACTGAAGCTTTCTTT
once | TRBJ2-3 | NA | TRBV4-2 | CASSQERFTDTQYF | TGTGCCAGCAGCCAAGAGAGGTTCACAGATACGCAGTATTTT
NA | TRBJ2-5 | NA | TRBV7-6 | CASSTHGPRETQYF | TGTGCCAGCAGCACCCACGGTCCTCGGGAGACCCAGTACTTC
many | TRBJ2-7 | TRBD1 | TRBV12-3/TRBV12-4 | CASSPGTGGDEQYF | TGTGCCAGCAGCCCCGGGACAGGGGGAGACGAGCAGTACTTC
few | TRBJ1-1 | NA | TRBV6-5 | CASLPRGRTEAFF | TGTGCCAGCCTCCCGCGGGGGCGGACTGAAGCTTTCTTT
many | TRBJ2-3 | TRBD1 | TRBV20-1 | CSARDRRQGTDTQYF | TGCAGTGCTAGAGATCGGAGACAGGGTACAGATACGCAGTATTTT
few | TRBJ2-1 | NA | TRBV7-3 | CASSFGSSNEQFF | TGTGCCAGCAGCTTCGGAAGCTCCAATGAGCAGTTCTTC
NA | TRBJ2-7 | NA | TRBV6-5 | CASSYSTIRTPYEQYF | TGTGCCAGCAGTTACTCGACGATACGCACACCCTACGAGCAGTACTTC
NA | TRBJ2-1 | TRBD2 | TRBV5-6 | CASSGTRRGGFDEQFF | TGTGCCAGCAGCGGAACCCGCCGGGGGGGCTTCGATGAGCAGTTCTTC
few | TRBJ1-3 | NA | TRBV7-2 | CASSLDTGSGNTIYF | TGTGCCAGCAGCTTAGACACGGGCTCTGGAAACACCATATATTTT